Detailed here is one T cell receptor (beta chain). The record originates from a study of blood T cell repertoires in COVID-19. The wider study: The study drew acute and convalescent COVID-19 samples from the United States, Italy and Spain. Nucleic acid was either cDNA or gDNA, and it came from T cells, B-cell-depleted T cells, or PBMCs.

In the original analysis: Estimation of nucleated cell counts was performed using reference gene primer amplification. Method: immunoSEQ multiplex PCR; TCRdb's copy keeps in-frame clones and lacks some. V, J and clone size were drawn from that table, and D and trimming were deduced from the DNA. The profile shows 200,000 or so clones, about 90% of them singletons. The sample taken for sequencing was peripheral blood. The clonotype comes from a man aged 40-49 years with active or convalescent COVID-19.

The CDR3 loop is CASSVGTTDTGELFF. The CDR3 nucleotides read TGCGCCAGCAGCGTAGGGACTACCGACACCGGGGAGCTGTTTTTT. This rearrangement joins TRBV5-1 to TRBJ2-2, with TRBD2 matching 7 bases. V dropped 4 bases and J dropped 3; count of bases not matched to a gene: 6. CDR1 is SGHRS and CDR2 is YFSETQ in the germline V gene. There are 15 residues in the CDR3.